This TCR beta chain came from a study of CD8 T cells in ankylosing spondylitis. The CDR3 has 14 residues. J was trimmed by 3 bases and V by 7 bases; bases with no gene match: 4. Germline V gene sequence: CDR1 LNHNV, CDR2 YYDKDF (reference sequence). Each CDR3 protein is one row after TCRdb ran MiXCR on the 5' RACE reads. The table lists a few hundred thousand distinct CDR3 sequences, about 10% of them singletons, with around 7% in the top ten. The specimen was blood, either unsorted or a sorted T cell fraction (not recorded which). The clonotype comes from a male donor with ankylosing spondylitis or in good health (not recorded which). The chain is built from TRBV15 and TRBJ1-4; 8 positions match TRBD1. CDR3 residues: CATNPTGANEKLFF. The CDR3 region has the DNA TGTGCCACCAACCCGACAGGGGCTAATGAAAAACTGTTTTTT.